The 28 T cell receptor beta chains reported below all come from one sample, sequenced in a study of T cells in Graves' hyperthyroidism and ophthalmopathy. Regions amplified from RNA transcripts were the TCR beta CDR3 regions. In the first-round RT-PCR of the TCR CDR3, the HTBI primer set was used. MiXCR, applied by TCRdb to the multiplex PCR reads, yields one record per CDR3 protein. The table lists roughly 580,000 distinct CDR3 sequences, 11% to 15% of them singletons, with 5.8% in the top ten. The sequencing input was blood. The receptors shown here come from a woman in her 30s with Graves' hyperthyroidism that later progressed to Graves' ophthalmopathy.

This clonotype was recorded at least ten times. This rearrangement joins TRBV7-9 to TRBJ2-7; D uncertain. The CDR3 is 13 residues long. V was pared by 0 bases and J by 7 bases, with 10 bases between. CDR1 is SEHNR and CDR2 is FQNEAQ in the germline V gene (reference sequence). The CDR3 DNA is TGTGCCAGCAGCTTAGCTACGGAAGGGGAGCAGTACTTC. As protein: CASSLATEGEQYF.

Many counts were recorded for this clonotype. The chain carries TRBV2 and TRBJ1-2; TRBD1 matches 7 bases. Per the germline V gene, CDR1 is SNHLY and CDR2 is FYNNEI. V shed 6 bases, J shed 5 bases, and the junction held 12 bases outside the gene matches. The CDR3 has 15 residues. The CDR3 region has the DNA TGTGCCAGCAGACGCCCCGGGACAGCCGAATATGGCTACACCTTC. Translated, it gives CASRRPGTAEYGYTF.

At least ten counts were recorded for this clonotype. The V and J genes are TRBV7-2 and TRBJ2-5; the D gene is possibly TRBD2 (5 bases). The CDR3 totals 12 residues. The germline V gene encodes CDR1 SGHTA and CDR2 FQGNSA. V was cut by 3 bases and J by 7 bases, with 9 bases left in between. The chain's CDR3 is CASSLDRGTQYF. CDR3 DNA: TGTGCCAGCAGCTTGGACCGGGGGACCCAGTACTTC.

This clonotype was detected many times. This chain joins TRBV7-2 and TRBJ2-7; unclear D gene. Trimming left V 1 base short and J 5 bases short, with 9 bases between. In germline, CDR1 is SGHTA, CDR2 FQGNSA. The CDR3 covers 13 residues. The DNA for the CDR3 is TGTGCCAGCAGCTTAGGATACCTTAACGAGCAGTACTTC. Encoded protein: CASSLGYLNEQYF. Full variable domain (outside the CDR3, taken from reference TRBV7-2 and TRBJ2-7): GAGVSQSPSNKVTEKGKDVELRCDPISGHTALYWYRQSLGQGLEFLIYFQGNSAPDKSGLPSDRFSAERTGGSVSTLTIQRTQQEDSAVYLCASSLGYLNEQYFGPGTRLTVT.

This clonotype has only a few counts. CDR3 loop: CASSVGQIGHEQFF. The CDR3 nucleotides read TGTGCCAGCAGCGTCGGCCAGATTGGGCATGAGCAGTTCTTC. The rearrangement uses TRBV9 and TRBJ2-1; no clear D. Trimming took 2 bases from V and 8 from J, leaving 14 bases between them. The CDR3 spans 14 residues. The germline CDR1 and CDR2 sequences are SGDLS and YYNGEE.

This clonotype was detected many times. The chain has TRBV30 and TRBJ1-2, with D uncertain. The V gene's germline CDR1 is GTSNPN and CDR2 SVGIG (reference sequence). This CDR3 has 12 amino acids. V lost 2 bases, J lost 9 bases, and 13 bases lay in between. The CDR3 DNA follows: TGTGCCTGGAGTCCCGGGTCTCAGAGCTACACCTTC. Residues: CAWSPGSQSYTF.

Remarks on this clonotype: This may stem from a read error, because a much larger clone lies one nucleotide away. This rearrangement joins TRBV13 to TRBJ2-7; 8 positions match TRBD2. There are 16 residues in the CDR3. Germline values: CDR1 PRHDT, CDR2 FYEKMQ (reference sequence). V shed 3 bases, J shed 4 bases, and the junction held 11 bases outside the gene matches. The CDR3 here is CASSFEGPAGAYEQYF. CDR3 sequence (DNA): TGTGCCAGCAGCTTTGAGGGACCAGCGGGAGCTTACGAGCAGTACTTC.

J is TRBJ2-1 and V is TRBV29-1; maybe TRBD2 (8 bases). Trimming pared 0 bases from V and 8 bases from J, leaving 17 bases between. The CDR3 spans 15 residues. Germline values: CDR1 SQVTM, CDR2 ANQGSEA. The CDR3 loop is CSVEELAETGDEQFF. DNA of the CDR3: TGCAGCGTTGAAGAACTAGCGGAAACAGGGGATGAGCAGTTCTTC.

In this sample, this clonotype turned up many times. The gene calls are TRBV28 and TRBJ2-2; no definite D call. Germline-derived CDR1 and CDR2 are MDHEN and SYDVKM. This CDR3 region has 12 residues. V gave up 6 bases and J gave up 7 bases, with 9 bases separating them. The CDR3: CASRLLGGELFF. In DNA, the CDR3 is TGTGCCAGCAGATTGTTAGGCGGGGAGCTGTTTTTT. Filled out from reference TRBV28 and TRBJ2-2, the complete variable domain reads DVKVTQSSRYLVKRTGEKVFLECVQDMDHENMFWYRQDPGLGLRLIYFSYDVKMKEKGDIPEGYSVSREKKERFSLILESASTNQTSMYLCASRLLGGELFFGEGSRLTVL.

In its sample, this clonotype was seen a few times. The chain employs TRBV5-4 and TRBJ1-6; 8 bases line up with TRBD1. Germline trimming cut 4 bases from V and 9 bases from J; bases unmatched to any gene: 6. The germline CDR1 and CDR2 sequences are SGHNT and YYREEE (reference sequence). This CDR3 spans 14 amino acids. Here the CDR3 reads CASSPGTGGSPLHF. In DNA, the CDR3 is TGTGCCAGCAGCCCAGGGACAGGAGGTTCACCCCTCCACTTT. The whole variable domain, filled in from reference TRBV5-4 and TRBJ1-6, reads ETGVTQSPTHLIKTRGQQVTLRCSSQSGHNTVSWYQQALGQGPQFIFQYYREEENGRGNFPPRFSGLQFPNYSSELNVNALELDDSALYLCASSPGTGGSPLHFGNGTRLTVT.

This clonotype was observed many times. The chain combines TRBV20-1 with TRBJ1-1, with D unresolved. Per the germline V gene, CDR1 is DFQATT and CDR2 is SNEGSKA (reference sequence). This CDR3 spans 13 amino acids. Trimming stripped 2 bases from V and 5 bases from J, with 12 bases between. The CDR3 spells CSARTVGGTEAFF. CDR3 in DNA: TGCAGTGCTAGAACGGTAGGAGGGACTGAAGCTTTCTTT.

This clonotype was seen only a few times. This chain uses TRBV27 with TRBJ2-3, with a tentative D call TRBD2 (5 bases). Germline V gene data show CDR1 as MNHEY and CDR2 as SMNVEV (reference sequence). V gave up 8 bases and J gave up 2 bases, with 14 bases separating them. This CDR3 comprises 14 residues. CDR3 in DNA: TGTGCCAGCGGAAGAGGAGGAAACACAGATACGCAGTATTTT. Translated: CASGRGGNTDTQYF.

There are many counts of this clonotype. The rearrangement joins TRBV6-1 to TRBJ2-1, with no clear D. This CDR3 is 20 amino acids long. Germline assignment: CDR1 MNHNS and CDR2 SASEGT. V shed 7 bases and J shed 0 bases, with 28 bases lying between them. The CDR3 coding sequence is TGTGCCAGCACCAGACGAGTAAACTATGCTCCTCCGATCTCCTACAATGAGCAGTTCTTC. It specifies CASTRRVNYAPPISYNEQFF.

This clonotype was recorded many times. CDR3 sequence (DNA): TGCAGTGCTAGGCCTAGGGAAGATGGACCCCAGCATTTT. Residues: CSARPREDGPQHF. The chain couples TRBV20-1 to TRBJ1-5, with D unresolved. Germline CDR1 and CDR2: DFQATT and SNEGSKA (reference sequence). This CDR3 region has 13 residues. With 3 bases removed from V and 10 bases from J, the gap between germline ends came to 16 bases.

Many counts were recorded for this clonotype. The chain joins TRBV30 to TRBJ1-1; D remains ambiguous. Trimming cost V 4 bases and J 0 bases, with 6 bases left between them. This CDR3 is built from 12 residues. Looked up from germline, CDR1 is GTSNPN and CDR2 is SVGIG (reference sequence). The CDR3 region has the DNA TGTGCCTGGATGGCACTGAACACTGAAGCTTTCTTT. It yields the protein CAWMALNTEAFF.

In this sample, this clonotype turned up many times. The rearrangement uses TRBV28 and TRBJ2-5; 7 bases align to TRBD2. V was clipped by 3 bases and J by 4 bases; unmatched bases: 5. Germline CDR1 reads MDHEN; CDR2 reads SYDVKM. CDR3 size: 14 residues. CDR3 DNA: TGTGCCAGCAGTTTGCGGGCGGGGGTAGAGACCCAGTACTTC. This encodes CASSLRAGVETQYF.

The rearrangement uses TRBV5-1 and TRBJ1-3, with D maybe TRBD1 (5 bases). With 1 base removed from V and 0 bases from J, the gap between germline ends came to 8 bases. CDR1 and CDR2 from the germline V gene are SGHRS and YFSETQ. The CDR3 totals 15 residues. The CDR3 here is CASSLPTASGNTIYF. CDR3 DNA: TGCGCCAGCAGCTTGCCGACAGCCTCTGGAAACACCATATATTTT.

The table lists this clonotype with many counts. The gene calls are TRBV11-2 and TRBJ2-3, with D perhaps TRBD2 (6 bases). This CDR3 spans 17 amino acids. The germline V gene encodes CDR1 SGHAT and CDR2 FQNNGV. Trimming stripped 5 bases from V and 3 bases from J, with 21 bases between. DNA of the CDR3: TGTGCCAGCAGCCCACTTCTAGCGTCTCAAGGGACAGATACGCAGTATTTT. Translation gives CASSPLLASQGTDTQYF. Together with reference TRBV11-2 and TRBJ2-3, the CDR3 gives the full variable domain: EAGVAQSPRYKIIEKRQSVAFWCNPISGHATLYWYQQILGQGPKLLIQFQNNGVVDDSQLPKDRFSAERLKGVDSTLKIQPAKLEDSAVYLCASSPLLASQGTDTQYFGPGTRLTVL.

Only a few counts were recorded for this clonotype. The chain has TRBV7-2 and TRBJ2-1; 13 nucleotides match TRBD2. Germline loops: CDR1 SGHTA, CDR2 FQGNSA. The CDR3 runs 15 residues. The V gene end was trimmed by 3 bases and the J gene end by 10 bases; junction bases not matched to a gene: 6. For the CDR3, the DNA is TGTGCCAGCAGCTTTCCGGGACTAGCGGGATGGGAGCAGTTCTTC. It codes for CASSFPGLAGWEQFF.

This clonotype was counted many times. This sequence joins TRBV2 and TRBJ2-6; TRBD1 matches at 8 bases. Looked up from germline, CDR1 is SNHLY and CDR2 is FYNNEI. V shed 4 bases and J 2 bases; nucleotides not matched to a gene: 10. CDR3 length: 18 residues. CDR3: CASSAKGQGRAGANVLTF. The CDR3 region has the DNA TGTGCCAGCAGTGCAAAAGGACAGGGACGGGCTGGGGCCAACGTCCTGACTTTC.

Many counts were recorded for this clonotype. This chain links TRBV28 with TRBJ1-4; D is unresolved. CDR1 is MDHEN and CDR2 is SYDVKM in the germline V gene. V lost 6 bases and J 3 bases, leaving 14 bases between the germline ends. CDR3 length: 15 amino acids. CDR3 coding DNA: TGTGCCAGCAGGAGAGCATCAGGAGCTAATGAAAAACTGTTTTTT. Its translation is CASRRASGANEKLFF.

This clonotype was seen at least ten times. The rearrangement uses TRBV28 and TRBJ2-4; possible D gene TRBD1, 6 bases. Trimming shortened V by 2 bases and J by 1 base, and 15 bases separated the two germline ends. Per the germline V gene, CDR1 is MDHEN and CDR2 is SYDVKM. The CDR3 is 17 residues long. The CDR3 reads CASSLHTPQGAKNIQYF. Here the CDR3 DNA reads TGTGCCAGCAGTTTACACACACCCCAGGGGGCCAAAAACATTCAGTACTTC.

This clonotype was recorded many times. The rearrangement joins TRBV12-3 or TRBV12-4 to TRBJ2-6; 8 bases match TRBD1. The CDR3 loop spans 17 amino acids. V shed 3 bases, J shed 3 bases, and the junction held 7 bases outside the gene matches. This CDR3 reads CASSFRQGAGGANVLTF. The DNA for the CDR3 is TGTGCCAGCAGTTTTCGGCAGGGGGCAGGTGGGGCCAACGTCCTGACTTTC.

V is TRBV4-3 and J is TRBJ2-1; D tentatively reads TRBD1 or TRBD2 (5 bases each). V was cut by 2 bases and J by 2 bases, with 10 bases left in between. Germline assignment: CDR1 LGHNA and CDR2 YSLEER. The CDR3 spans 15 residues. In DNA form, the CDR3 reads TGCGCCAGCAGCCAAACCAGGGAGACCTACAATGAGCAGTTCTTC. This gives the protein CASSQTRETYNEQFF.

This clonotype came up many times. This chain uses TRBV9 with TRBJ2-5, with unresolved D. The V end lost 0 bases, the J end lost 4 bases, and 10 bases lay between the germline ends. Germline V CDR1 and CDR2: SGDLS, YYNGEE. The CDR3 runs 14 residues. The CDR3 nucleotides are TGTGCCAGCAGCGTAGGCGGTGTGAGAGAGACCCAGTACTTC. Amino acids: CASSVGGVRETQYF.

Remarks on this clonotype: An end of the junction does not agree with germline; a read error may underlie this. V gene TRBV2 combines with J gene TRBJ1-2; D might be TRBD1 (5 bases). CDR3 length: 14 residues. Germline lookup yields CDR1 SNHLY and CDR2 FYNNEI. DNA for the CDR3: TGTACCAGCAGCGAAGGGGCAGGCATCTATGGCTACACCTTC. It codes for CTSSEGAGIYGYTF.

There are a few counts of this clonotype. The CDR3 sequence: CASSLALQAGVRDTQYF. The CDR3 DNA is TGCGCCAGCAGCTTGGCCCTCCAAGCGGGAGTACGGGATACGCAGTATTTT. The V gene is TRBV5-1, the J gene TRBJ2-3; 8 bases agree with TRBD2. The CDR3 runs 17 residues. Germline loops: CDR1 SGHRS, CDR2 YFSETQ. J was trimmed by 6 bases and V by 0 bases; bases with no gene match: 12.

Many counts were recorded for this clonotype. The chain joins TRBV7-9 to TRBJ1-1; the D gene is possibly TRBD1 (6 bases). The CDR3 runs to 16 residues. From germline, CDR1 is SEHNR and CDR2 FQNEAQ (reference sequence). Trimming stripped 6 bases from V and 1 base from J, with 18 bases between. CDR3 in DNA: TGTGCCAGCAGTCTCTTAGAGGGGGGACCGAACACTGAAGCTTTCTTT. This sequence encodes CASSLLEGGPNTEAFF. The full variable domain, with the rest looked up from reference TRBV7-9 and TRBJ1-1, is DTGVSQNPRHKITKRGQNVTFRCDPISEHNRLYWYRQTLGQGPEFLTYFQNEAQLEKSRLLSDRFSAERPKGSFSTLEIQRTEQGDSAMYLCASSLLEGGPNTEAFFGQGTRLTVV.